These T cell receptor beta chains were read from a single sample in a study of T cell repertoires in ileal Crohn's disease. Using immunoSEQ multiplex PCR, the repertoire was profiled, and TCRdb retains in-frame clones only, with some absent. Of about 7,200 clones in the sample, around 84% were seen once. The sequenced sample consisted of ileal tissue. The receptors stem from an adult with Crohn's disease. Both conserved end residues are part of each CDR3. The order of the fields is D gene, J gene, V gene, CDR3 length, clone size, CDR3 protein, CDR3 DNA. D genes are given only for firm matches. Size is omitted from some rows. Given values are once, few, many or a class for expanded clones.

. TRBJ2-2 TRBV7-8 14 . CASSLRTDTGELFF TGTGCCAGCAGCTTACGGACAGACACCGGGGAGCTGTTTTTT
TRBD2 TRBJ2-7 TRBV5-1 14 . CASSLQREAGEQYF TGCGCCAGCAGCTTGCAGCGGGAGGCGGGAGAGCAGTACTTC
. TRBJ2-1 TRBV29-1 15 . CSCAAERPSYNEQFF TGCAGCTGTGCGGCTGAAAGGCCCTCCTACAATGAGCAGTTCTTC
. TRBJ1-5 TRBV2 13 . CASSDGGNQPQHF TGTGCCAGCAGTGACGGGGGCAATCAGCCCCAGCATTTT
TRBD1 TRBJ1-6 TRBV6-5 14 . CASRQGGYNSPLHF TGTGCCAGCAGACAGGGGGGCTATAATTCACCCCTCCACTTT
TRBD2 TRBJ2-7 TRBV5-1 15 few CASSLGGLEGREQYF TGCGCCAGCAGCTTGGGTGGACTAGAGGGTCGTGAGCAGTACTTC
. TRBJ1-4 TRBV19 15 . CASSPRQDGYEKLFF TGTGCCAGTAGTCCGAGACAGGACGGGTATGAAAAACTGTTTTTT
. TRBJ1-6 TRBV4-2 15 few CASSQAAQRNSPLHF TGTGCCAGCAGCCAAGCGGCGCAGCGAAATTCACCCCTCCACTTT
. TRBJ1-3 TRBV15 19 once CATSRDMRQHRLSGNTIYF TGTGCCACCAGCAGAGATATGAGACAGCATCGACTCTCTGGAAACACCATATATTTT
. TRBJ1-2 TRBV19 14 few CASSYRDPNYGYTF TGTGCCAGTAGTTACAGGGATCCCAACTATGGCTACACCTTC
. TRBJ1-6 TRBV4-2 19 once CASSQEAFKEALLNSPLHF TGTGCCAGCAGCCAAGAGGCGTTCAAAGAGGCCTTACTTAATTCACCCCTCCACTTT
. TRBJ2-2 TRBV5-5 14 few CASSLSDFLGELFF TGTGCCAGCAGCTTGTCAGACTTCCTCGGGGAGCTGTTTTTT
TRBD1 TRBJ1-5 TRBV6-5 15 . CASSRTGTSNQPQHF TGTGCCAGCAGTCGGACAGGGACTAGCAATCAGCCCCAGCATTTT
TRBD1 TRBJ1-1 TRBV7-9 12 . CASRNRGPEAFF TGTGCCAGCAGAAACAGGGGGCCTGAAGCTTTCTTT
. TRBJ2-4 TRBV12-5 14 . CASSGAIAKNIQYF TGTGCTAGCAGTGGGGCGATAGCCAAAAACATTCAGTACTTC
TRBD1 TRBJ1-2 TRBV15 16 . CATSRDTKDRGYGYTF TGTGCCACCAGCAGAGATACTAAGGACAGGGGGTATGGCTACACCTTC
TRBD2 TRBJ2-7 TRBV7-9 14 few CASSLRTSGYEQYF TGTGCCAGCAGCTTAAGGACTAGCGGTTACGAGCAGTACTTC
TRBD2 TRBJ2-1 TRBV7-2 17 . CASSLRLAGGLRDEQFF TGTGCCAGCAGCTTAAGACTAGCGGGAGGGCTTAGGGATGAGCAGTTCTTC
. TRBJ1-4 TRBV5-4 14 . CASSRQVQGEKLFF TGTGCCAGCAGCCGACAGGTTCAGGGTGAAAAACTGTTTTTT
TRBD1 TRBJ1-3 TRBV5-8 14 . CASSRDRGRNTIYF TGTGCCAGCAGCCGGGACAGGGGTAGAAACACCATATATTTT
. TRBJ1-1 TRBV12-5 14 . CASGLPGLNTEAFF TGTGCTAGTGGTTTGCCCGGGTTGAACACTGAAGCTTTCTTT
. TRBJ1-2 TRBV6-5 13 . CASSMRQPYGYTF TGTGCCAGCAGTATGCGACAGCCCTATGGCTACACCTTC
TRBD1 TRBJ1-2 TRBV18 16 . CASSDRQGLTNYGYTF TGTGCCAGCTCAGACCGACAGGGGTTGACGAACTATGGCTACACCTTC
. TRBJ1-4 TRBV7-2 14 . CASSLRALNEKLFF TGTGCCAGCAGCTTGAGAGCCCTTAATGAAAAACTGTTTTTT
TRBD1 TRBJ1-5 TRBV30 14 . CAWSRTGEYQPQHF TGTGCCTGGAGTCGGACAGGGGAGTATCAGCCCCAGCATTTT
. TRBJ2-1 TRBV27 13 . CASSPGSYNEQFF TGTGCCAGCAGTCCCGGTTCCTACAATGAGCAGTTCTTC
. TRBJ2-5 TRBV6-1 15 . CASIYRPGGQETQYF TGTGCCAGCATTTATCGGCCCGGCGGCCAAGAGACCCAGTACTTC
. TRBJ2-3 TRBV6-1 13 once CASSAGETDTQYF TGTGCCAGCAGTGCGGGAGAGACAGATACGCAGTATTTT
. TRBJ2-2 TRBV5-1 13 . CASSLAGDGELFF TGCGCCAGCAGCTTGGCAGGGGATGGGGAGCTGTTTTTT
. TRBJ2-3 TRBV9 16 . CASSVASDPSTDTQYF TGTGCCAGCAGCGTTGCTAGCGACCCTAGCACAGATACGCAGTATTTT
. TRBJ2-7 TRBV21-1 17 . CASSKVGLAGFTYEQYF TGTGCCAGCAGCAAAGTTGGACTAGCGGGTTTTACCTACGAGCAGTACTTC
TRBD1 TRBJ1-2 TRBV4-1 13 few CASAGTGIFGYTF TGCGCCAGCGCCGGGACAGGGATTTTCGGCTACACCTTC
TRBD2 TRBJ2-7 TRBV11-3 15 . CASSLAAGGRYEQYF TGTGCCAGCAGCTTAGCCGCGGGAGGCAGGTACGAGCAGTACTTC
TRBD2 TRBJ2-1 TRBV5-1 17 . CASSLTAGEAGYNEQFF TGCGCCAGCAGCCTTACGGCGGGAGAGGCCGGTTACAATGAGCAGTTCTTC
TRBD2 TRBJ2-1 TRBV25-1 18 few CASSIGTSGSPDRNEQFF TGTGCCAGCAGTATTGGGACTAGCGGGAGTCCGGATAGGAATGAGCAGTTCTTC
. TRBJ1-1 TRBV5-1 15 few CASREEQGPHTEAFF TGCGCCAGCAGGGAGGAACAGGGACCTCACACTGAAGCTTTCTTT
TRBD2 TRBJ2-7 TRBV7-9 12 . CAWGGSLNEQYF TGTGCCTGGGGCGGGAGTCTTAACGAGCAGTACTTC
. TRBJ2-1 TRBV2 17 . CASSEAGGTGVYNEQFF TGTGCCAGCAGTGAAGCGGGTGGGACTGGCGTCTACAATGAGCAGTTCTTC
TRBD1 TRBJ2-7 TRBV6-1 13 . CASSQGAAYEQYF TGTGCCAGCAGCCAGGGGGCCGCCTACGAGCAGTACTTC
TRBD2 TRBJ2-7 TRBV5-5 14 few CASSFLAASYEQYF TGTGCCAGCAGCTTTCTAGCGGCCTCCTACGAGCAGTACTTC
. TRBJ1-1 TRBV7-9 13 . CASSGGGQTQAFF TGTGCCAGCAGCGGGGGGGGGCAGACCCAGGCTTTCTTT
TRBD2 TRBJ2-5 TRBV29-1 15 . CSTGASGSPQETQYF TGCTCAACCGGGGCTAGCGGGAGTCCCCAAGAGACCCAGTACTTC
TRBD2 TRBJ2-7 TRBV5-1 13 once CASSGLESYEQYF TGCGCCAGCAGCGGACTAGAGTCCTACGAGCAGTACTTC
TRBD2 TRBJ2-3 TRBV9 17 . CASSVLVPGGSGDTQYF TGTGCCAGCAGCGTCCTCGTCCCGGGCGGGAGTGGTGATACGCAGTATTTT